The next 24 T cell receptor beta chains were all read from a single sample in a study of T cell changes during pregnancy in multiple sclerosis. Data came from immunoSEQ multiplex PCR; TCRdb stores just in-frame clones and leaves some out. The sample contains roughly 110,000 clones, about 90% of which appear only once. Specimen: peripheral blood, collected in the third trimester of pregnancy. These receptors came from a female donor with multiple sclerosis, enrolled in a pregnancy study.

A few counts support this clone. The rearrangement joins TRBV5-1 to TRBJ1-2, with TRBD1 as a possible D gene (6 bases). The CDR3 is made up of 14 amino acids. Germline V gene lookup returns CDR1 SGHRS and CDR2 YFSETQ. V was clipped by 4 bases and J by 4 bases, with 14 bases between them. CDR3 nucleotides: TGCGCCAGCAGCCCCAGCCAGGGGACCTATGGCTACACCTTC. Translating it yields CASSPSQGTYGYTF.

This clone has more than one count but fewer than ten. This chain joins TRBV7-2 and TRBJ1-2; tentatively, D is TRBD1 (6 bases). The CDR3 extends over 13 amino acids. Trimming shortened V by 5 bases and J by 4 bases, and 11 bases separated the two germline ends. Germline lookup yields CDR1 SGHTA and CDR2 FQGNSA. The CDR3 spells CASSPDSIYGYTF. The CDR3 coding sequence is TGTGCCAGCAGCCCGGACAGCATCTATGGCTACACCTTC.

A single count supports this clone. The chain employs TRBV19 and TRBJ1-5; D not resolved. V gave up 2 bases and J gave up 0 bases, with 8 bases separating them. The germline V gene has CDR1 LNHDA and CDR2 SQIVND (reference sequence). The length of the CDR3 is 15 residues. The CDR3 is CASSIYSYSNQPQHF. The CDR3 DNA is TGTGCCAGTAGTATATACAGTTATAGCAATCAGCCCCAGCATTTT.

This clone was seen only a few times. The chain combines TRBV11-2 with TRBJ2-2; 13 bases agree with TRBD2. This CDR3 is built from 18 residues. The trim removed 4 bases at V and 6 bases at J, leaving 11 bases unmatched. Germline V gene lookup returns CDR1 SGHAT and CDR2 FQNNGV. The CDR3 here is CASSSLTRTSGSAGELFF. CDR3 coding DNA: TGTGCCAGCAGCTCCCTCACACGGACTAGCGGGAGCGCCGGGGAGCTGTTTTTT.

The chain is built from TRBV29-1 and TRBJ1-2, with 9 positions matching TRBD1. V was pared by 4 bases and J by 8 bases, with 2 bases of the junction left unmatched. Germline lookup yields CDR1 SQVTM and CDR2 ANQGSEA. This CDR3 is built from 11 residues. This CDR3 is CSVAQGAGYTF. The CDR3 DNA follows: TGCAGCGTTGCACAGGGGGCGGGCTACACCTTC.

This clone is a singleton in its sample. The chain joins TRBV7-9 to TRBJ1-2; D remains ambiguous. CDR1 is SEHNR and CDR2 is FQNEAQ in the germline V gene (reference sequence). The CDR3 extends over 12 amino acids. V was clipped by 0 bases and J by 3 bases, with 2 bases between them. CDR3 DNA: TGTGCCAGCAGCTTAGCCGACTATGGCTACACCTTC. Protein sequence: CASSLADYGYTF.

The V gene is TRBV6-5, the J gene TRBJ1-1, with 7 bases lining up with TRBD1. The CDR3 consists of 14 residues. The junction had 3 bases not matched to a gene; V was cut back by 0 bases and J by 5 bases. CDR1 and CDR2 from the germline V gene are MNHEY and SVGAGI. The CDR3 nucleotides are TGTGCCAGCAGTTACTCTACAGGGGTGACTGAAGCTTTCTTT. The encoded protein is CASSYSTGVTEAFF.

This chain uses TRBV28 with TRBJ2-1; 9 nucleotides match TRBD2. V lost 5 bases to trimming and J lost 2 bases; unmatched junction nucleotides: 13. The CDR3 covers 18 residues. Germline V gene sequence: CDR1 MDHEN, CDR2 SYDVKM. CDR3 DNA: TGTGCCAGCAGTACCGCGTTAGCAGCGGGGGGCCCCTACAATGAGCAGTTCTTC. It encodes CASSTALAAGGPYNEQFF.

This clone occurred a few times. The rearrangement uses TRBV9 and TRBJ1-3, with unresolved D. With 4 bases removed from V and 0 bases from J, the gap between germline ends came to 14 bases. The CDR3 totals 16 residues. Looked up from germline, CDR1 is SGDLS and CDR2 is YYNGEE. CDR3 coding DNA: TGTGCCAGCAGCCCCCAATGGGAGTTCTCTGGAAACACCATATATTTT. Its translation is CASSPQWEFSGNTIYF.

This rearrangement joins TRBV9 to TRBJ2-1; the match to TRBD2 covers 8 bases. The CDR3 length is 18 residues. The germline V gene has CDR1 SGDLS and CDR2 YYNGEE. J lost 6 bases, V lost 2 bases, and 16 bases had no gene match. The CDR3 here is CASSVSPGLALPPNEQFF. The CDR3 DNA reads TGTGCCAGCAGCGTTTCCCCCGGACTAGCCTTACCCCCCAATGAGCAGTTCTTC.

The V call is TRBV2, the J call TRBJ2-7, with a possible D match to TRBD2 (5 bases). The germline V gene has CDR1 SNHLY and CDR2 FYNNEI. The CDR3 sequence is 13 residues long. Deletions cut 10 bases from V and 1 base from J, with 14 bases between. For the CDR3, the DNA is TGTGCCACTAACGGACTGGGTTCCTACGAGCAGTACTTC. This codes for CATNGLGSYEQYF. Full variable domain (outside the CDR3, taken from reference TRBV2 and TRBJ2-7): EPEVTQTPSHQVTQMGQEVILRCVPISNHLYFYWYRQILGQKVEFLVSFYNNEISEKSEIFDDQFSVERPDGSNFTLKIRSTKLEDSAMYFCATNGLGSYEQYFGPGTRLTVT.

This chain joins TRBV28 and TRBJ2-1; D remains unclear. Looked up from germline, CDR1 is MDHEN and CDR2 is SYDVKM. The CDR3 length is 11 residues. V shed 8 bases and J shed 6 bases, with 8 bases lying between them. The CDR3 reads CASGSLNEQFF. The CDR3 DNA follows: TGTGCCAGCGGTAGCCTCAATGAGCAGTTCTTC.

V usage is TRBV10-3 and J usage is TRBJ2-1, with 7 bases lining up with TRBD2. The germline V gene has CDR1 ENHRY and CDR2 SYGVKD. The V gene end was trimmed by 0 bases and the J gene end by 4 bases; junction bases not matched to a gene: 9. The CDR3 sequence is 17 residues long. The CDR3 DNA reads TGTGCCATCAGTGAGTCGATGGCGGGAGAGGGTTACAATGAGCAGTTCTTC. Amino acid sequence: CAISESMAGEGYNEQFF.

This chain connects TRBV5-1 to TRBJ2-7, with D maybe TRBD1 (6 bases). The V end was cut by 2 bases, the J end by 2 bases, with 20 bases between. The germline V gene has CDR1 SGHRS and CDR2 YFSETQ. The CDR3 consists of 17 residues. CDR3 region: CASSFGMVGTLPYEQYF. CDR3 DNA: TGCGCCAGCAGCTTTGGGATGGTCGGGACACTTCCCTACGAGCAGTACTTC.

The chain is built from TRBV4-2 and TRBJ1-1; D unresolved. The CDR3 totals 17 residues. The V gene lost 2 bases and the J gene lost 11 bases, with 27 bases spanning the gap. The V gene's germline CDR1 is LGHNA and CDR2 YNFKEQ. CDR3: CASSQLTVGVAGSVAFF. The CDR3 DNA reads TGTGCCAGCAGCCAACTTACGGTCGGGGTAGCGGGTTCCGTGGCTTTCTTT.

The genes are TRBV19 and TRBJ2-2; D call uncertain. The germline CDR1 and CDR2 sequences are LNHDA and SQIVND (reference sequence). The CDR3 totals 13 residues. V was pared by 3 bases and J by 4 bases, with 6 bases between. The CDR3 loop is CASSIMSTGELFF. For the CDR3, the DNA is TGTGCCAGTAGTATTATGAGCACCGGGGAGCTGTTTTTT.

The chain couples TRBV6-1 to TRBJ1-6, with TRBD1 identical over 7 bases. Unmatched junction bases numbered 5, after V lost 6 bases and J lost 6 bases. CDR3 length equals 14 residues. Germline CDR1 MNHNS, CDR2 SASEGT. The CDR3 reads CASSQGVLNSPLHF. As DNA, the CDR3 is TGTGCCAGCAGCCAGGGGGTACTTAATTCACCCCTCCACTTT.

The chain recombines TRBV6-1 with TRBJ1-5; TRBD1 is a possible D gene (5 bases). Trimming stripped 9 bases from V and 4 bases from J, with 19 bases between. The CDR3 is 15 amino acids. Germline loops: CDR1 MNHNS, CDR2 SASEGT. CDR3 sequence: CASQELGGGNQPQHF. DNA for the CDR3: TGTGCCAGTCAAGAACTCGGGGGGGGGAATCAGCCCCAGCATTTT.

CDR3 residues: CAWSVRVTGGNQPQHF. The CDR3, as DNA: TGTGCCTGGAGTGTTCGAGTGACAGGGGGCAATCAGCCCCAGCATTTT. The chain joins TRBV30 to TRBJ1-5, with 8 bases lining up with TRBD1. The CDR3 runs 16 residues. Looked up from germline, CDR1 is GTSNPN and CDR2 is SVGIG (reference sequence). V lost 0 bases and J lost 2; bases outside the gene matches: 6.

The chain has TRBV19 and TRBJ1-2; no firm D call. V lost 9 bases and J 0 bases, leaving 23 bases between the germline ends. This CDR3 has 17 residues. Per the germline V gene, CDR1 is LNHDA and CDR2 is SQIVND (reference sequence). DNA of the CDR3: TGTGCCAGCCAGACCCTCCGAGGAGCGCAGCCTAACTATGGCTACACCTTC. Translated, it gives CASQTLRGAQPNYGYTF.

The chain recombines TRBV19 with TRBJ1-1, with 8 positions matching TRBD1. V lost 8 bases to trimming and J lost 1 base; unmatched junction nucleotides: 6. The germline V gene encodes CDR1 LNHDA and CDR2 SQIVND (reference sequence). CDR3 length equals 14 residues. CDR3 in amino acids: CASGYRGRNTEAFF. DNA of the CDR3: TGTGCCAGTGGTTACAGGGGGAGGAACACTGAAGCTTTCTTT. Full variable domain (missing parts from reference TRBV19 and TRBJ1-1): DGGITQSPKYLFRKEGQNVTLSCEQNLNHDAMYWYRQDPGQGLRLIYYSQIVNDFQKGDIAEGYSVSREKKESFPLTVTSAQKNPTAFYLCASGYRGRNTEAFFGQGTRLTVV.

The chain recombines TRBV11-3 with TRBJ2-1; a possible D gene is TRBD2 (5 bases). V dropped 1 base and J dropped 9 bases, with 13 bases sitting between them. The CDR3 extends over 14 amino acids. Germline V gene sequence: CDR1 SGHNT, CDR2 YENEEA. CDR3 region: CASSLGGSQGEQFF. CDR3 nucleotides: TGTGCCAGCAGCTTAGGAGGGAGTCAAGGTGAGCAGTTCTTC.

The chain uses TRBV27 and TRBJ2-7; D possibly corresponds to TRBD2 (6 bases). From germline, CDR1 is MNHEY and CDR2 SMNVEV (reference sequence). V lost 4 bases to trimming and J lost 1 base, with 14 bases between them. There are 15 residues in the CDR3. Here the CDR3 DNA reads TGTGCCAGCAGTTCCAGACTAGGGATTTCCTACGAGCAGTACTTC. Translated: CASSSRLGISYEQYF.

V usage is TRBV21-1 and J usage is TRBJ1-5. TRBV21-1 is given as a pseudogene. The CDR3 contains 14 residues. The CDR3 sequence is CASRQGRSNQPQHF. Here the CDR3 DNA reads TGTGCCAGCCGCCAAGGGAGGTCAAATCAGCCCCAGCATTTT.